Below, 25 T cell receptor beta chains from the same sample are listed, as sequenced in a study of tumor and adjacent non-tumor tissue in lung cancer. Three rounds of nested PCR, following a modified ARM-PCR protocol, produced the TCRbeta library. One entry per CDR3 protein, called by TCRdb with MiXCR from the multiplex PCR reads. The table has 110,000 or so distinct CDR3 sequences, roughly 75% seen once; the top ten hold 37%. The template was RNA from unsorted bulk tissue. The source material was lung tumor tissue. The receptors were gathered from a woman in her fifties or sixties with non-small cell lung cancer.

The rearrangement links TRBV12-3 or TRBV12-4 to TRBJ2-7, with D possibly TRBD2 on 6 matching bases. The CDR3 has 16 amino acids. V was clipped by 7 bases and J by 5 bases, with 24 bases between them. The CDR3 sequence is CASNSSAGLMRHEQYF. CDR3 nucleotides: TGTGCCAGCAACTCCTCAGCCGGACTAATGCGACACGAGCAGTACTTC.

This clonotype has ten or more counts. The V and J genes are TRBV4-3 and TRBJ1-2; tentatively, D is TRBD1 (6 bases). CDR1 is LGHNA and CDR2 is YSLEER in the germline V gene. This CDR3 comprises 17 residues. V shed 0 bases and J shed 5 bases, with 19 bases lying between them. CDR3 protein: CASSQDTNRVFQYGYTF. The CDR3 DNA follows: TGCGCCAGCAGCCAAGACACGAACAGGGTGTTTCAGTATGGCTACACCTTC.

In the case of this clonotype: This may be a read error: a much more frequent sequence differs by one nucleotide. The chain combines TRBV4-3 with TRBJ2-3; TRBD2 is a possible D gene (5 bases). V shed 4 bases and J shed 2 bases, with 16 bases lying between them. This CDR3 has 16 amino acids. Germline V gene data show CDR1 as LGHNA and CDR2 as YSLEER. The CDR3 here is CASSLDLAGATDTQYF. The DNA for the CDR3 is TGCGCCAGCAGCCTAGATTTGGCGGGCGCCACAGATACGCAGTATTTT.

This clonotype occurred many times. The chain uses TRBV11-1 and TRBJ2-1; TRBD1 matches at 7 bases. In germline, CDR1 is SGHAT, CDR2 FQDESV (reference sequence). The trim removed 2 bases at V and 13 bases at J, leaving 8 bases unmatched. This CDR3 has 13 amino acids. CDR3 amino acids: CASSLHRGWDQFF. The CDR3 DNA sequence: TGTGCCAGCAGCTTACACAGGGGATGGGATCAGTTCTTC.

Turning to this clonotype: A junction end diverges from the germline sequence, so it may reflect a read error. V and J are TRBV6-1 and TRBJ1-1; TRBD1 might be the D (5 bases). There are 16 residues in the CDR3. Germline V lookup: CDR1 MNHNS, CDR2 SASEGT. DNA of the CDR3: TGTGCCAGCAGTGAAATAGAGGCGCATACGGACACTGAAGCTCTCTTT. Protein: CASSEIEAHTDTEALF.

Worth noting for this clonotype: A read error may be the cause here, since a much bigger clone is one base away. The chain links TRBV12-3 or TRBV12-4 to TRBJ2-1; D is possibly TRBD2 (5 bases). The CDR3 length is 15 residues. CDR3 coding DNA: TGTGTCAGCAGGCCCTACTCAGCGGCATACAATGAGCAGTTCTTC. It codes for CVSRPYSAAYNEQFF.

There are a few counts of this clonotype. The chain is built from TRBV10-3 and TRBJ2-2, with 7 bases matching TRBD1. The CDR3 contains 13 residues. Germline-derived CDR1 and CDR2 are ENHRY and SYGVKD. As DNA, the CDR3 is TGTGCTTTGGGGGACAGTAACACCGGGGAGCTGTTTTTT. Protein: CALGDSNTGELFF.

This clonotype was counted once. This CDR3 is missing its conserved last phenylalanine or tryptophan, likely due to a read error. The chain joins TRBV11-3 to TRBJ2-2, with unresolved D. CDR1 is SGHNT and CDR2 is YENEEA in the germline V gene. The CDR3 covers 15 residues. Here the CDR3 DNA reads TGTACCAGCAGCTTATCAGTGATGAACACCGGGGAGCTGTTTTAT. This translates into CTSSLSVMNTGELFY.

The V gene is TRBV6-2 or TRBV6-3, the J gene TRBJ2-6; D call uncertain. The CDR3 covers 15 residues. The V end lost 6 bases, the J end lost 0 bases, and 9 bases lay between the germline ends. Germline CDR1 is MNHEY and CDR2 is SVGEGT. The CDR3 DNA reads TGTGCCAGCAGATACGGGCTCTCTGGGGCCAACGTCCTGACTTTC. As protein: CASRYGLSGANVLTF.

The chain joins TRBV11-2 to TRBJ1-2; D gene unclear. Germline-derived CDR1 and CDR2 are SGHAT and FQNNGV. The CDR3 is 13 amino acids. Trimming cost V 6 bases and J 7 bases, with 15 bases left between them. The CDR3 DNA sequence: TGTGCCAGCAGTGTCCTCAGAGGCGGTGGCTACACCTTC. As protein: CASSVLRGGGYTF.

As concerns this clonotype: The junction does not match germline at one end; this may be a read error. The chain uses TRBV11-2 and TRBJ1-3; no clear D. The CDR3 extends over 14 amino acids. Germline V lookup: CDR1 SGHAT, CDR2 FQNNGV. CDR3 DNA: TGTGCCAGCAACTTAGATCAGAAAGGAAACACCGTATATTTT. Protein: CASNLDQKGNTVYF.

Note on this clonotype: One junction end disagrees with the germline gene, perhaps due to a read error. The rearrangement uses TRBV6-1 and TRBJ1-1; D call uncertain. This CDR3 has 14 amino acids. Germline V CDR1 and CDR2: MNHNS, SASEGT. The CDR3 nucleotides read TGTGCCAGCAGCTACAACAGCCCGAACTCTGAAGCTTTCTTT. This gives the protein CASSYNSPNSEAFF.

This chain uses TRBV12-3 or TRBV12-4 with TRBJ2-7; a possible D gene is TRBD1 (7 bases). The CDR3 is made up of 15 amino acids. The CDR3 nucleotides are TGTGCTAGCGGTCGGGGGACAGCACCACTCTACGAGCAGTACTTC. The encoded protein is CASGRGTAPLYEQYF.

This clonotype came up a few times. At one end, the junction sequence differs from germline, possibly due to a read error. The chain recombines TRBV4-2 with TRBJ1-5; D not resolved. The germline V gene has CDR1 LGHNA and CDR2 YNFKEQ. This CDR3 spans 12 amino acids. CDR3 sequence: CTSRRGNQPQHF. CDR3 coding DNA: TGTACCAGTCGACGGGGCAATCAGCCCCAGCATTTT.

This clonotype was seen a single time. Being one base from a much bigger clone, this may be a read error. The J gene is TRBJ2-3, the V gene TRBV10-3; tentative D call: TRBD2 (6 bases). V was clipped by 9 bases and J by 6 bases, with 16 bases between them. The germline gives CDR1 ENHRY, CDR2 SYGVKD. The CDR3 sequence is 13 residues long. CDR3 bases: TGTGCCATTTCTAGCGAGAATCGGGATACGCAGTATTTT. It translates to CAISSENRDTQYF.

As for this clonotype: A read error may account for a junction end that differs from germline. The gene calls are TRBV4-1 and TRBJ1-2; 10 nucleotides agree with TRBD1. Germline assignment: CDR1 MGHRA and CDR2 YSYEKL. The CDR3 runs to 15 residues. The CDR3 region has the DNA TGTGCCAGCAGCCTACGGGACAGGGGAAACTCTGGCTACACCTTC. This sequence encodes CASSLRDRGNSGYTF.

A note on this clonotype: A junction boundary mismatches the germline segment, possibly from a read error. This chain links TRBV7-8 with TRBJ1-2, with D unclear. Germline V lookup: CDR1 SGHVS, CDR2 FQNEAQ. This CDR3 contains 12 residues. The DNA of the CDR3 is TGTGCCAGCAGCTACCTGATATCAGGCTATACCTTC. This codes for CASSYLISGYTF.

Worth noting for this clonotype: This CDR3 is missing its conserved last phenylalanine or tryptophan, likely due to a read error. The J gene is TRBJ2-3, the V gene TRBV11-2; TRBD2 matches 8 bases. This CDR3 is 16 amino acids long. V was pared by 3 bases and J by 2 bases, with 7 bases of the junction left unmatched. Germline V CDR1 and CDR2: SGHAT, FQNNGV. This CDR3 is CASSFRAGASTDTQYI. CDR3 sequence (DNA): TGTGCCAGCAGCTTCAGAGCGGGAGCTTCCACAGATACGCAGTATATT.

This clonotype was detected only a few times. The chain couples TRBV5-1 to TRBJ2-1; D may be TRBD1 or TRBD2 (6 bases each). This CDR3 is 14 amino acids long. V shed 4 bases and J shed 10 bases, with 18 bases lying between them. Germline values: CDR1 SGHRS, CDR2 YFSETQ. CDR3: CASSRTEGGLEQFF. The DNA for the CDR3 is TGCGCCAGCAGCAGGACAGAGGGGGGCCTCGAGCAGTTCTTC.

Of note for this clonotype: This could be a read error, since a much larger clone is one nucleotide away. The genes are TRBV12-3 or TRBV12-4 and TRBJ1-2; D unresolved. The germline V and J ends were trimmed by 5 bases and 4 bases, with 8 bases remaining between them. The CDR3 loop spans 12 amino acids. The CDR3 DNA reads as TGTGCCAGCAGTATATCAGGCTATGGCTACACCTTC. It yields the protein CASSISGYGYTF.

Note on this clonotype: Germline and junction disagree at one end, which may indicate a read error. This sequence joins TRBV6-5 and TRBJ2-3; D unclear. The CDR3 is 13 residues long. Germline-derived CDR1 and CDR2 are MNHEY and SVGAGI. CDR3 sequence: CVSNYPDTDTQYF. CDR3 DNA: TGTGTCAGCAATTACCCCGACACAGATACCCAGTATTTT.

Worth noting for this clonotype: As the CDR3 is not closed by the conserved phenylalanine or tryptophan, this likely results from a read error. The gene calls are TRBV20-1 and TRBJ2-5; 13 nucleotides match TRBD2. With V trimmed by 0 bases and J by 8 bases, 9 bases remained unmatched. Germline CDR1 is DFQATT and CDR2 is SNEGSKA (reference sequence). The CDR3 length is 16 residues. The CDR3: CSARDLTSGRWETQYL. In nucleotides, the CDR3 is TGCAGTGCTAGAGATTTGACTAGCGGGAGGTGGGAAACCCAGTACTTA.

This clonotype was counted once. A read error may be the cause here, since a much bigger clone is one base away. The rearrangement uses TRBV20-1 and TRBJ2-7, with D unclear. V dropped 5 bases and J dropped 4 bases, with 6 bases sitting between them. CDR1 and CDR2 (germline): DFQATT, SNEGSKA (reference sequence). The CDR3 loop spans 10 amino acids. The CDR3: CSAVVYEQYF. The CDR3 nucleotides are TGCAGTGCTGTAGTTTACGAGCAGTACTTC.

This clonotype was seen more than once but under ten times. A much larger clone is a single base away; this may be a read error. CDR3 DNA sequence: TGTGCCAGCAGTTACAGGCAGGGGGCTAAGAATGAGCAGCTCTTC. Encoded protein: CASSYRQGAKNEQLF. V gene TRBV6-2 or TRBV6-3 combines with J gene TRBJ2-1; 8 bases fit TRBD1. The CDR3 runs to 15 residues. Per the germline V gene, CDR1 is MNHEY and CDR2 is SVGEGT.

Turning to this clonotype: Germline and junction disagree at one end, which may indicate a read error. This sequence joins TRBV6-2 or TRBV6-3 and TRBJ2-3; perhaps D is TRBD1 or TRBD2 (6 bases each). The germline gives CDR1 MNHEY, CDR2 SVGEGT. The CDR3 sequence is 14 residues long. Here the CDR3 DNA reads TGTGCCATCCGAGGGGGGAGAGGGCCGGATACACAGTATTTT. Translated: CAIRGGRGPDTQYF.